The entry below gives a single TCR beta chain sequence along with its context. This specimen belongs to a study of blood T cell repertoires in COVID-19. The V gene's germline CDR1 is KGHDR and CDR2 SFDVKD. Unmatched junction bases numbered 4, after V lost 7 bases and J lost 3 bases. This CDR3 is built from 14 residues. Original analysis: The authors estimated nucleated cell counts from reference gene primer amplification. TCRdb's copy holds only in-frame clones and misses some; the assay was immunoSEQ multiplex PCR. Clone size and the V and J calls come from that table; the DNA yielded D and trimming. This sample yields approximately 180,000 clones, of which about 77% are seen a single time; about a sixth belongs to the top ten.

The clonotype comes from a woman aged 50 to 60 with acute COVID-19. The genes are TRBV24-1 and TRBJ2-3; 9 bases agree with TRBD1. What was sequenced was PBMCs or T cells enriched from blood (not recorded which). CDR3 DNA: TGTGCCACCAGCCCAGGACAGGGGACAGATACGCAGTATTTT. This encodes CATSPGQGTDTQYF.